This is a list of T cell receptor beta chains from one sample in a study of post-analysis software for immune sequencing data. Each CDR3 protein is one row after TCRdb ran MiXCR on the PCR reads. The sample shows about 380,000 distinct CDR3 sequences, about a third of them seen only once. Sequences were obtained from blood. The receptors were sampled from a girl aged 10 to 17 with multiple sclerosis. The CDR3 runs from the conserved cysteine through the conserved F or W. The D gene is left open where the match is weak. Size tells how often a clone was seen (once, few, many) or the class of an expanded clone, and some rows leave it out.

V gene,J gene,D gene,clone size,CDR3 DNA,CDR3 protein
TRBV12-3/TRBV12-4,TRBJ2-3,.,.,TGTGCCAGCAGTAACCATGCCCAAGAGTGGGCAGATACGGAGTATTTT,CASSNHAQEWADTEYF
TRBV12-3/TRBV12-4,TRBJ1-1,TRBD1,.,TGTGCCAGCAGACAGGGGACCTACACTGAAGCTTTCTTT,CASRQGTYTEAFF
TRBV28,TRBJ2-7,.,.,TGTGCCAGCAGTTGGAAGGGGATCTACGAGCAGTACTTC,CASSWKGIYEQYF
TRBV7-2,TRBJ1-2,.,.,TGTGCCAGCAGCTTAGCGCATGGCCGACACTATGGCTACACCTTC,CASSLAHGRHYGYTF
TRBV12-3/TRBV12-4,TRBJ2-1,.,.,TGTGCCAGCAGTTTCGTCGCTAGTATAGTTGAACAGTTCTTC,CASSFVASIVEQFF
TRBV20-1,TRBJ1-1,TRBD1,few,TGCAGTGCTAGACAGGGTGCCGGGACAGGGGGCACTGAAGCTTTCTTT,CSARQGAGTGGTEAFF
TRBV7-9,TRBJ1-5,.,many,TGTGCCAGCACCCCTGGGGGCAATCAGCCCCAGCATTTT,CASTPGGNQPQHF
TRBV29-1,TRBJ1-1,.,.,TGCAGCGTGGCAGACAACGACGCTTTCTTT,CSVADNDAFF
TRBV29-1,TRBJ2-7,.,.,TGCAGCGTTGTTCTGGGGCGCTCCTACGAGCAGTACTTC,CSVVLGRSYEQYF
TRBV15,TRBJ1-2,.,few,TGTGCCACCAGCAGACCCGAGTCTGGGGCGGTTGGCTACACCTTC,CATSRPESGAVGYTF
TRBV4-3,TRBJ1-5,.,.,TGCGCCAGCAGCCAAGCGCTGGGGGGACCAAATCAGCCCCAGCATTTT,CASSQALGGPNQPQHF
TRBV19,TRBJ2-7,.,.,TGTGCCAGTAGCTCGGGGGACGAGCAGTACTTC,CASSSGDEQYF
TRBV6-5,TRBJ2-3,TRBD1,few,TGTGCCAGCAGTTACACAGCCGGGACAGGGGGGACAGATACGCAGTATTTT,CASSYTAGTGGTDTQYF
TRBV20-1,TRBJ2-7,TRBD2,.,TGCAGTGCTAGGACCGGGACTAGCGGGGGCGAGCAGTACTTC,CSARTGTSGGEQYF
TRBV11-2,TRBJ1-2,.,.,TGTGCCAGCAGGCCACAGGGAATATTCTATGGCTACACCTTC,CASRPQGIFYGYTF
TRBV12-3/TRBV12-4,TRBJ1-2,.,few,TGTGCCAGCAGTTTAGCTGGGCCTGGCTACACCTTC,CASSLAGPGYTF
TRBV5-1,TRBJ2-1,.,.,TGCGCCAGCAGCTTCGCGGGGACTTCCTACAATGAGCAGTTCTTC,CASSFAGTSYNEQFF
TRBV7-9,TRBJ2-7,.,.,TGTGCCAGCAGCCCTTTGAACAGGGAAGTTTCCTACGAGCAGTACTTC,CASSPLNREVSYEQYF
TRBV5-1,TRBJ2-7,TRBD1,few,TGCGCCAGCAGAACGACAGGGTCCTCCTACGAGCAGTACTTC,CASRTTGSSYEQYF
TRBV5-5,TRBJ2-7,TRBD2,many,TGTGCCAGCAGCGGTGGACTAGCGAACTACGAGCAGTACTTC,CASSGGLANYEQYF
TRBV6-5,TRBJ2-7,TRBD1,few,TGTGCCAGCACTGACGGACAGGGGATCTACGAGCAGTACTTC,CASTDGQGIYEQYF
TRBV9,TRBJ2-7,TRBD1,.,TGTGCCAGCAGCCCGGGCAGGGGGCGATCGAACGAGCAGTACTTC,CASSPGRGRSNEQYF
TRBV6-2/TRBV6-3,TRBJ2-5,.,.,TGTGCCAGCAGGCGGGGCCATCAAGTGACCCAGTACTTC,CASRRGHQVTQYF
TRBV29-1,TRBJ1-5,.,.,TGCAGCGTTCTTACAGATAGCAATCAGCCCCAGCATTTT,CSVLTDSNQPQHF
TRBV12-3/TRBV12-4,TRBJ2-1,TRBD2,many,TGTGCCAGCAGTTTAGGGCCAGCGGGGGCTTACAATGAGCAGTTCTTC,CASSLGPAGAYNEQFF
TRBV2,TRBJ2-4,.,few,TGTGCCAGCAGTGAACAAGGACTTCCCTACCAAGAAAACATTCAGTACTTC,CASSEQGLPYQENIQYF
TRBV7-9,TRBJ2-7,.,.,TGTGCCAGCAGGATGGGGGCTTCCTACGAGCAGTACTTC,CASRMGASYEQYF
TRBV6-6,TRBJ2-1,TRBD2,few,TGTGCCAGTGGACTAGTGGGGATCACGTTCTTC,CASGLVGITFF
TRBV7-9,TRBJ2-5,.,.,TGTGCCAGCAGCAATCAGGGGAGGATTAGAGAGACCCAGTACTTC,CASSNQGRIRETQYF
TRBV6-6,TRBJ2-6,.,.,TGTGCCAGCGATTCGCCGAGCTCTGGGGCCAACGTCCTGACTTTC,CASDSPSSGANVLTF
TRBV12-3/TRBV12-4,TRBJ2-3,.,.,TGTGCCAGCAGTTTTCGGAGACAGGGAGGGGATACGCAGTATTTT,CASSFRRQGGDTQYF
TRBV5-1,TRBJ1-2,.,many,TGTGCCAGCAGCTTAGACAGCTATGGCTACACCTTC,CASSLDSYGYTF
TRBV7-2,TRBJ1-1,TRBD1,.,TGTGCCAGCAGCTATGCTCAGGGGGTCACTGAAGCTTTCTTT,CASSYAQGVTEAFF
TRBV5-8,TRBJ2-3,TRBD2,.,TGTGCCAGCAGCGAGGGACTAGCGGGGGGTAGCACAGATACGCAGTATTTT,CASSEGLAGGSTDTQYF
TRBV20-1,TRBJ2-7,TRBD2,.,TGCAGTGCTAGACAGGGAGGGTCCTACGAGCAGTACTTC,CSARQGGSYEQYF
TRBV27,TRBJ2-1,.,.,TGTGCCAGCAGTTCAAATTGGGGAGGCTCCTACAATGAGCAGTTCTTC,CASSSNWGGSYNEQFF
TRBV20-1,TRBJ2-2,.,.,TGCAGTGCTAGAAGGGCGGGGGCAAACACCGGGGAGCTGTTTTTT,CSARRAGANTGELFF
TRBV5-1,TRBJ1-1,.,.,TGCGCCAGCAGCTTGGAAGTGGACACTGAAGCTTTCTTT,CASSLEVDTEAFF
TRBV5-1,TRBJ2-6,.,medium-sized,TGCGCCAGCAGCTCCGGGTTAGGGGCCAACGTCCTGACTTTC,CASSSGLGANVLTF
TRBV2,TRBJ2-7,TRBD1,.,TGTGCCAGCAGTGAGGGACAGGGAACCTACGAGCAGTACTTC,CASSEGQGTYEQYF